Below, 20 T cell receptor beta chains from the same sample are listed, as sequenced in a study of blood T cell repertoires in COVID-19. Profiling relied on immunoSEQ multiplex PCR, and the TCRdb table lists in-frame clones only, not all of them. In the table there are about 99,000 clones, 80% to 90% of which are singletons. The specimen was peripheral blood. These receptors were obtained from a man in his fifties with acute or convalescent COVID-19.

The V call is TRBV5-1, the J call TRBJ2-7; 9 bases fit TRBD2. The germline V gene has CDR1 SGHRS and CDR2 YFSETQ. V lost 2 bases, J lost 5 bases, and 11 bases stayed unmatched. The CDR3 has 16 amino acids. CDR3 in DNA: TGCGCCAGCAGCTTTCTTGGGCGGGAGGGCCTTGACGAGCAGTACTTC. Its translation: CASSFLGREGLDEQYF.

This clone was seen only a few times. The chain links TRBV3-1 (or the pseudogene TRBV3-2) to TRBJ2-2; 10 positions match TRBD2. Germline CDR1 LGHDT, CDR2 YNNKEL (reference sequence). The CDR3 runs to 17 residues. Unmatched junction bases numbered 12, after V lost 4 bases and J lost 7 bases. CDR3 sequence reads: CASSRISSGSGNGELFF. The CDR3 DNA is TGTGCCAGCAGCCGAATTTCTAGCGGGAGCGGGAACGGGGAGCTGTTTTTT.

V and J are TRBV3-1 (or the pseudogene TRBV3-2) and TRBJ2-5, with D possibly matching TRBD2 (5 bases). The germline V gene has CDR1 LGHDT and CDR2 YNNKEL (reference sequence). Deletions cut 1 base from V and 6 bases from J, with 12 bases between. CDR3 length: 14 amino acids. CDR3 in DNA: TGTGCCAGCAGCCAAGCCTTAGCGAGCCAGACCCAGTACTTC. This sequence encodes CASSQALASQTQYF.

This chain links TRBV19 with TRBJ1-5; 9 nucleotides align to TRBD1. Germline V gives CDR1 LNHDA, CDR2 SQIVND (reference sequence). With V trimmed by 5 bases and J by 5 bases, 10 bases remained unmatched. CDR3 length: 16 amino acids. CDR3 sequence: CASSEVTGGGYQPQHF. The CDR3 DNA reads TGTGCCAGTAGTGAAGTGACAGGGGGGGGCTATCAGCCCCAGCATTTT.

The genes are TRBV5-4 and TRBJ1-6; a weak D match, TRBD1 (6 bases). Germline V CDR1 and CDR2: SGHNT, YYREEE (reference sequence). The CDR3 totals 14 residues. Trimming stripped 4 bases from V and 6 bases from J, with 11 bases between. As DNA, the CDR3 is TGTGCCAGCAGCCAACAGGGAGCTAATTCACCCCTCCACTTT. Encoded protein: CASSQQGANSPLHF.

The rearrangement joins TRBV28 to TRBJ2-7; 8 positions agree with TRBD2. CDR3 length: 13 amino acids. Germline V gene data show CDR1 as MDHEN and CDR2 as SYDVKM. The V and J ends lost 3 bases and 9 bases, in that order; junction bases with no gene match: 7. The CDR3 spells CASSFVAGPGQYF. CDR3 sequence (DNA): TGTGCCAGCAGTTTTGTAGCGGGGCCAGGGCAGTACTTC.

CDR3 region: CASSGTGASTDTQYF. CDR3 bases: TGTGCCAGCAGCGGTACAGGGGCTAGCACAGATACGCAGTATTTT. The chain joins TRBV7-6 to TRBJ2-3; TRBD1 matches at 7 bases. The CDR3 contains 15 residues. Germline V gene data show CDR1 as SGHVS and CDR2 as FNYEAQ. Germline trimming cut 5 bases from V and 0 bases from J; bases unmatched to any gene: 5. Based on the CDR3 plus reference TRBV7-6 and TRBJ2-3, the full variable domain is GAGVSQSPRYKVTKRGQDVALRCDPISGHVSLYWYRQALGQGPEFLTYFNYEAQQDKSGLPNDRFSAERPEGSISTLTIQRTEQRDSAMYRCASSGTGASTDTQYFGPGTRLTVL.

V gene TRBV5-1 combines with J gene TRBJ1-1, with D perhaps matching TRBD1 (6 bases). This CDR3 has 14 residues. V was shortened by 0 bases and J by 7 bases, with 13 bases between the two germline ends. Germline V gene data show CDR1 as SGHRS and CDR2 as YFSETQ. Written as DNA, the CDR3 is TGCGCCAGCAGCTTGGCCATGGCAGGGGATGAAGCTTTCTTT. Protein product: CASSLAMAGDEAFF.

This clone was seen a single time. The rearrangement joins TRBV7-9 to TRBJ1-6; TRBD1 is a possible D gene (6 bases). The CDR3 length is 16 residues. V lost 5 bases and J 0 bases, leaving 11 bases between the germline ends. CDR1 is SEHNR, CDR2 FQNEAQ, per germline (reference sequence). This chain's CDR3 is CASSTGQSSYNSPLHF. The CDR3 bases are TGTGCCAGCAGCACAGGACAGAGCTCCTATAATTCACCCCTCCACTTT.

V gene TRBV24-1 combines with J gene TRBJ2-2, with 8 bases fitting TRBD2. The CDR3 consists of 15 residues. Germline V gives CDR1 KGHDR, CDR2 SFDVKD. V was clipped by 2 bases and J by 9 bases; unmatched bases: 7. The DNA of the CDR3 is TGTGCCACCAGTGATTCCGGACTAGCTCGGTGGGAGCTGTTTTTT. Translated, it gives CATSDSGLARWELFF.

The rearrangement uses TRBV25-1 and TRBJ2-2, with 11 bases that match TRBD1. J gave up 7 bases and V 9 bases, and 7 bases lay outside the gene matches. Looked up from germline, CDR1 is MGHDK and CDR2 is SYGVNS. CDR3 size: 14 residues. The DNA for the CDR3 is TGTGCCAGTAGGACAGGGGGCTTGGTCGGGGAGCTGTTTTTT. Residues: CASRTGGLVGELFF.

This clone was recorded once. The gene calls are TRBV29-1 and TRBJ2-4; weak D call: TRBD2 (6 bases). This CDR3 spans 13 amino acids. Trimming took 5 bases from V and 9 from J, leaving 17 bases between them. Germline CDR1 reads SQVTM; CDR2 reads ANQGSEA. CDR3 sequence: CSVSSRAGGIQYF. In DNA form, the CDR3 reads TGCAGCGTTTCTAGCCGAGCCGGGGGCATTCAGTACTTC.

The rearrangement joins TRBV18 to TRBJ2-7, with a possible D match to TRBD1 (5 bases). Germline assignment: CDR1 KGHSH and CDR2 LQKENI. The CDR3 spans 15 residues. V lost 1 base to trimming and J lost 2 bases, with 12 bases between them. The CDR3 DNA reads TGTGCCAGCTCACCACTAGGGGCTCCACCCTACGAGCAGTACTTC. This translates into CASSPLGAPPYEQYF.

CDR3: CASSLSGTGGYEQYF. CDR3 nucleotide sequence: TGCGCCAGCAGCTTGTCCGGGACAGGGGGTTACGAGCAGTACTTC. This chain links TRBV5-1 with TRBJ2-7; TRBD1 agrees at 11 bases. This CDR3 contains 15 residues. The V gene end was trimmed by 1 base and the J gene end by 4 bases; junction bases not matched to a gene: 4. CDR1 and CDR2 from the germline V gene are SGHRS and YFSETQ.

The rearrangement uses TRBV7-8 and TRBJ2-2, with 8 bases fitting TRBD2. Trimming removed 2 bases from V and 7 bases from J; junction bases left unmatched: 15. The CDR3 is 18 amino acids. The V gene's germline CDR1 is SGHVS and CDR2 FQNEAQ. CDR3: CASSLLEDSGSRHGELFF. The CDR3 DNA reads TGTGCCAGCAGCTTACTCGAGGACAGCGGGAGCCGGCACGGGGAGCTGTTTTTT.

The chain employs TRBV24-1 and TRBJ2-1, with TRBD1 matching over 9 bases. After removal of 3 bases from V and 9 bases from J, the junction contained 11 bases not matched to a gene. CDR3 length: 16 residues. The germline CDR1 and CDR2 sequences are KGHDR and SFDVKD. CDR3 DNA: TGTGCCACCAGTGATAACCCGGGACAGGGAGCTCGTGAGCAGTTCTTC. Translating it yields CATSDNPGQGAREQFF.

V is TRBV5-6 and J is TRBJ2-1; 7 positions match TRBD2. V gave up 4 bases and J gave up 3 bases; unmatched junction bases: 16. The V gene's germline CDR1 is SGHDT and CDR2 YYEEEE. This CDR3 has 18 amino acids. The CDR3 region is CASSPGEGTLADYNEQFF. In nucleotides, the CDR3 is TGTGCCAGCAGCCCGGGAGAAGGTACGCTAGCGGACTACAATGAGCAGTTCTTC.

The chain has TRBV6-6 and TRBJ2-5; D perhaps matches TRBD2 (7 bases). V lost 6 bases and J lost 5, with 16 bases in between. This CDR3 is 14 amino acids long. Looked up from germline, CDR1 is MNHNY and CDR2 is SVGAGI (reference sequence). Here the CDR3 DNA reads TGTGCCAGCAGGGGCTGGGGGGGCGGTGAGACCCAGTACTTC. Its translation: CASRGWGGGETQYF.

This chain connects TRBV4-1 to TRBJ2-1, with D perhaps matching TRBD1 (7 bases). The V gene lost 0 bases and the J gene lost 10 bases, with 19 bases spanning the gap. The CDR3 contains 16 residues. Germline V gene lookup returns CDR1 MGHRA and CDR2 YSYEKL. CDR3 amino acids: CASSQDPAGGMEEQFF. DNA for the CDR3: TGCGCCAGCAGCCAAGATCCGGCAGGGGGGATGGAGGAGCAGTTCTTC.

The chain employs TRBV24-1 and TRBJ2-2; D might be TRBD2 (6 bases). Trimming cost V 7 bases and J 4 bases, with 9 bases left between them. The CDR3 totals 13 residues. Germline lookup yields CDR1 KGHDR and CDR2 SFDVKD. This CDR3 is CATRGLSTGELFF. CDR3 nucleotides: TGTGCCACCAGAGGACTATCCACCGGGGAGCTGTTTTTT.